Shown below are 19 T cell receptor beta chains from a single sample sequenced in a study of lymphopenia after photon versus proton radiotherapy. Clones were sequenced by immunoSEQ multiplex PCR, and TCRdb holds only the in-frame ones, with some missing. In the table there are 150,000 or so clones, around nine tenths of which are singletons. The sequencing used peripheral blood, collected from a patient treated with photon-based radiotherapy. These receptors were collected from a man aged 50 to 59 with gastric cancer.

The CDR3 DNA follows: TGTGCCAGCCCCGGATTCGGCGGCGAAAAACTGTTTTTT. Residues: CASPGFGGEKLFF. J is TRBJ1-4 and V is TRBV16; no firm D call. This CDR3 region has 13 residues. The germline gives CDR1 KGHSY, CDR2 FQNENV. Trimming removed 8 bases at V and 8 bases at J, with 15 bases between.

This sequence joins TRBV14 and TRBJ2-1; possibly TRBD1 or TRBD2 for D (5 bases each). The CDR3 has 15 residues. The germline V and J ends were trimmed by 3 bases and 7 bases, with 16 bases remaining between them. Germline-derived CDR1 and CDR2 are SGHDN and FVKESK. The CDR3 DNA is TGTGCCAGCAGCCACGTAGTAATAGAGGGGAATGAGCAGTTCTTC. Translated: CASSHVVIEGNEQFF.

This chain uses TRBV28 with TRBJ2-7; a weak D match, TRBD1 (6 bases). CDR3 size: 15 residues. Germline V gene lookup returns CDR1 MDHEN and CDR2 SYDVKM. Between the trimmed V and J ends, which lost 6 bases and 0 bases, there was a span of 15 bases. CDR3 coding DNA: TGTGCCAGCAGGGGAACAGGGATCTCCTCCTACGAGCAGTACTTC. Translating gives CASRGTGISSYEQYF. Full variable domain (outside the CDR3, taken from reference TRBV28 and TRBJ2-7): DVKVTQSSRYLVKRTGEKVFLECVQDMDHENMFWYRQDPGLGLRLIYFSYDVKMKEKGDIPEGYSVSREKKERFSLILESASTNQTSMYLCASRGTGISSYEQYFGPGTRLTVT.

The chain has TRBV2 and TRBJ1-4; D remains unclear. Germline loops: CDR1 SNHLY, CDR2 FYNNEI. The CDR3 has 12 amino acids. V lost 3 bases to trimming and J lost 6 bases, with 5 bases between them. The CDR3 DNA sequence: TGTGCCAGCAGTGAGCTGGATGAAAAACTGTTTTTT. It is translated as CASSELDEKLFF. Together with reference TRBV2 and TRBJ1-4, the CDR3 gives the full variable domain: EPEVTQTPSHQVTQMGQEVILRCVPISNHLYFYWYRQILGQKVEFLVSFYNNEISEKSEIFDDQFSVERPDGSNFTLKIRSTKLEDSAMYFCASSELDEKLFFGSGTQLSVL.

The chain has TRBV11-2 and TRBJ2-3; 13 nucleotides line up with TRBD2. There are 14 residues in the CDR3. Looked up from germline, CDR1 is SGHAT and CDR2 is FQNNGV. Losses at the gene ends were 4 bases for V and 6 bases for J; bases not matched to a gene: 1. The CDR3 coding sequence is TGTGCCAGCAGCTCGGGACTAGCGGGGGATACGCAGTATTTT. Protein product: CASSSGLAGDTQYF.

This chain connects TRBV5-4 to TRBJ2-1, with D possibly called TRBD1 or TRBD2 (5 bases each). Per the germline V gene, CDR1 is SGHNT and CDR2 is YYREEE (reference sequence). V was clipped by 1 base and J by 12 bases, with 8 bases between them. The CDR3 is 11 residues long. The CDR3 is CASSLRGRQFF. The CDR3 DNA is TGTGCCAGCAGCTTGAGGGGACGGCAGTTCTTC.

A word on this clone: This sample also contains other DNA sequences that code for the same CDR3. V usage is TRBV30 and J usage is TRBJ1-5; no clear D. V was clipped by 2 bases and J by 0 bases, with 5 bases between them. CDR1 and CDR2 (germline): GTSNPN, SVGIG (reference sequence). This CDR3 is built from 13 residues. The CDR3 DNA reads as TGTGCCTGGAGTTCTGGTAGCAATCAGCCCCAGCATTTT. It encodes CAWSSGSNQPQHF.

This chain uses TRBV19 with TRBJ2-2; D is possibly TRBD2 (5 bases). With 8 bases removed from V and 6 bases from J, the gap between germline ends came to 16 bases. The CDR3 extends over 14 amino acids. CDR1 is LNHDA and CDR2 is SQIVND in the germline V gene (reference sequence). The CDR3 loop reads CASFLAGGAGELFF. Written as DNA, the CDR3 is TGTGCCAGTTTCCTCGCCGGAGGCGCCGGGGAGCTGTTTTTT.

The chain couples TRBV19 to TRBJ2-5; no clear D. Germline CDR1 LNHDA, CDR2 SQIVND (reference sequence). The CDR3 has 14 residues. Trimming removed 1 base at V and 5 bases at J, with 11 bases between. As DNA, the CDR3 is TGTGCCAGTAGTATAGGGCTCAGTGAGGAGACCCAGTACTTC. Translated, it gives CASSIGLSEETQYF.

The chain has TRBV18 and TRBJ1-1; TRBD1 aligns across 7 bases. V lost 5 bases and J lost 2; bases outside the gene matches: 5. Germline V CDR1 and CDR2: KGHSH, LQKENI. The CDR3 totals 14 residues. CDR3 sequence: CASSGRGENTEAFF. The CDR3 DNA sequence: TGTGCCAGCTCAGGCAGGGGGGAAAACACTGAAGCTTTCTTT.

This rearrangement joins TRBV7-2 to TRBJ2-1, with 8 bases lining up with TRBD2. V was pared by 0 bases and J by 0 bases, with 13 bases of the junction left unmatched. Germline V gene sequence: CDR1 SGHTA, CDR2 FQGNSA. The CDR3 spans 20 residues. DNA for the CDR3: TGTGCCAGCAGCTTAGCGGGCAGGGCCCACGGACTAGCCTCCTACAATGAGCAGTTCTTC. Translation: CASSLAGRAHGLASYNEQFF.

The chain is built from TRBV10-2 and TRBJ2-5, with TRBD1 matching 7 bases. V shed 7 bases, J shed 3 bases, and the junction held 5 bases outside the gene matches. Germline V gene sequence: CDR1 WSHSY, CDR2 SAAADI. The CDR3 extends over 13 amino acids. CDR3 sequence (DNA): TGCGCCAGCAATGCCGGGACAGAAGAGACCCAGTACTTC. This sequence encodes CASNAGTEETQYF.

This chain joins TRBV5-4 and TRBJ2-6; perhaps TRBD2 as D (5 bases). V dropped 6 bases and J dropped 1 base, with 11 bases sitting between them. Germline CDR1 reads SGHNT; CDR2 reads YYREEE (reference sequence). The CDR3 contains 15 residues. DNA of the CDR3: TGTGCCAGCACCCCTTCGGGATCTGGGGCCAACGTCCTGACTTTC. This translates into CASTPSGSGANVLTF.

The chain couples TRBV6-1 to TRBJ2-7; unclear D gene. Germline CDR1 MNHNS, CDR2 SASEGT. V was clipped by 6 bases and J by 2 bases, with 5 bases between them. This CDR3 is built from 11 residues. CDR3 in amino acids: CASRAAYEQYF. The CDR3 DNA follows: TGTGCCAGCAGAGCCGCCTACGAGCAGTACTTC.

This rearrangement joins TRBV2 to TRBJ2-2, with D possibly TRBD2 on 5 matching bases. V was pared by 9 bases and J by 5 bases, with 16 bases between. The CDR3 loop spans 14 amino acids. Per the germline V gene, CDR1 is SNHLY and CDR2 is FYNNEI. For the CDR3, the DNA is TGTGCCAGGGCGGCGGGCGGAAGTACCGGGGAGCTGTTTTTT. It encodes CARAAGGSTGELFF. The whole variable domain, filled in from reference TRBV2 and TRBJ2-2, reads EPEVTQTPSHQVTQMGQEVILRCVPISNHLYFYWYRQILGQKVEFLVSFYNNEISEKSEIFDDQFSVERPDGSNFTLKIRSTKLEDSAMYFCARAAGGSTGELFFGEGSRLTVL.

The J gene is TRBJ2-1, the V gene TRBV5-4; the match to TRBD1 covers 7 bases. J gave up 3 bases and V 5 bases, and 11 bases lay outside the gene matches. The CDR3 totals 16 residues. The germline V gene has CDR1 SGHNT and CDR2 YYREEE (reference sequence). The CDR3 nucleotides read TGTGCCAGCAGGGATAGACAGGGAGCAATCTACAATGAGCAGTTCTTC. Translation gives CASRDRQGAIYNEQFF.

This clone was observed a few times. V is TRBV29-1 and J is TRBJ2-5; D remains unclear. Germline CDR1 SQVTM, CDR2 ANQGSEA. V was clipped by 5 bases and J by 9 bases, with 16 bases between them. The length of the CDR3 is 12 residues. The CDR3 loop reads CSVSDLGRAQYF. The CDR3 bases are TGCAGCGTTTCAGACCTCGGTAGGGCCCAGTACTTC. The full variable domain, with the rest looked up from reference TRBV29-1 and TRBJ2-5, is SAVISQKPSRDICQRGTSLTIQCQVDSQVTMMFWYRQQPGQSLTLIATANQGSEATYESGFVIDKFPISRPNLTFSTLTVSNMSPEDSSIYLCSVSDLGRAQYFGPGTRLLVL.

This clone has only a few counts. The chain employs TRBV28 and TRBJ1-1; D remains ambiguous. V was trimmed by 2 bases and J by 4 bases, leaving 11 bases between them. Per the germline V gene, CDR1 is MDHEN and CDR2 is SYDVKM. The CDR3 covers 14 residues. The CDR3 reads CASSLTGRFTEAFF. The CDR3, as DNA: TGTGCCAGCAGTTTAACTGGGAGGTTCACTGAAGCTTTCTTT.

The chain links TRBV19 to TRBJ1-4, with 8 positions matching TRBD1. V was clipped by 5 bases and J by 4 bases; unmatched bases: 9. Germline V gene lookup returns CDR1 LNHDA and CDR2 SQIVND (reference sequence). This CDR3 comprises 16 residues. The CDR3 region has the DNA TGTGCCAGTAGTCTCGACAGGGGCCGAATTAATGAAAAACTGTTTTTT. Encoded protein: CASSLDRGRINEKLFF.